This T cell receptor (beta chain) came from a study of T cells in Graves' hyperthyroidism and ophthalmopathy. Amplified TCR beta CDR3 regions derived from RNA transcripts. The HTBI primer set was used in a first-round RT-PCR of the TCR CDR3. Each CDR3 protein is one row after TCRdb ran MiXCR on the multiplex PCR reads. The sample contains 490,000 or so distinct CDR3 sequences, 40% to 50% of which appear only once. There are 15 residues in the CDR3. Trimming removed 4 bases from V and 0 bases from J; junction bases left unmatched: 6. Germline loops: CDR1 SGHRS, CDR2 YFSETQ. V usage is TRBV5-1 and J usage is TRBJ1-2; 7 bases match TRBD1. The sequence was collected from an adult woman with Graves' disease, either hyperthyroidism or ophthalmopathy (not recorded which). The specimen was peripheral blood or thyroid tissue (not recorded which). This CDR3 reads CASSPGQTSNYGYTF. As DNA, the CDR3 is TGCGCCAGCAGCCCGGGACAGACCTCTAACTATGGCTACACCTTC.